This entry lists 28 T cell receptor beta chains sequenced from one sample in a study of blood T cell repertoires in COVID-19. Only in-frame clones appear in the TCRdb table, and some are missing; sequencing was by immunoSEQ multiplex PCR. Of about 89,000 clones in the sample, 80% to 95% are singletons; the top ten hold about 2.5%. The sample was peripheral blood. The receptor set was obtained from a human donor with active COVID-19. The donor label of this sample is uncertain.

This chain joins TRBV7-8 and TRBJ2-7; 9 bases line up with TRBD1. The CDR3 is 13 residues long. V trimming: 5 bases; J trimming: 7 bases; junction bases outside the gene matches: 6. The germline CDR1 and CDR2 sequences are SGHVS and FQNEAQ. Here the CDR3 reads CASSQRQGEEQYF. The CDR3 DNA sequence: TGTGCCAGCAGCCAGAGACAGGGGGAAGAGCAGTACTTC.

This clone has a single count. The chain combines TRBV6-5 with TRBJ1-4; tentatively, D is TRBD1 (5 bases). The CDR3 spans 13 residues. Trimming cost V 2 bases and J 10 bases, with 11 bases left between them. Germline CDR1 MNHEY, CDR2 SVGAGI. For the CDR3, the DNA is TGTGCCAGCAGTTACGGAAGCGGGACAAAACTGTTTTTT. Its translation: CASSYGSGTKLFF.

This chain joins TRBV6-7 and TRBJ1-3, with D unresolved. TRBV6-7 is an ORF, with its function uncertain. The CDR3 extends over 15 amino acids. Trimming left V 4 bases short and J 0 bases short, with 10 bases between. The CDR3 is CASSSMPSSGNTIYF. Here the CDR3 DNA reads TGTGCCAGCAGTTCCATGCCGAGCTCTGGAAACACCATATATTTT.

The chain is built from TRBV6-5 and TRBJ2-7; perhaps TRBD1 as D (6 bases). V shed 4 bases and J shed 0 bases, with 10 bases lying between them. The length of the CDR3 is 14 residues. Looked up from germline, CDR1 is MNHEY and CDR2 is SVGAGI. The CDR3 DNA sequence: TGTGCCAGCAGTTGGACAGCGGACTCCTACGAGCAGTACTTC. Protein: CASSWTADSYEQYF.

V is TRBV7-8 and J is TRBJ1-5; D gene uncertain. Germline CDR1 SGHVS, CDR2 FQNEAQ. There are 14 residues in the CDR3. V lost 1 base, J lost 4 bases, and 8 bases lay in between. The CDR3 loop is CASSLERSNQPQHF. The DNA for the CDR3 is TGTGCCAGCAGCTTAGAACGGAGTAATCAGCCCCAGCATTTT.

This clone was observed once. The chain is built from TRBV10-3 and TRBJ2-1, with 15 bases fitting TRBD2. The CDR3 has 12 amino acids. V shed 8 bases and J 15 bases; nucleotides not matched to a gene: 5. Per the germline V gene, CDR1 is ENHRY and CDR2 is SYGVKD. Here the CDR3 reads CAIGTSGGLLFF. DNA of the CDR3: TGTGCCATCGGGACTAGCGGGGGGCTCCTGTTCTTC.

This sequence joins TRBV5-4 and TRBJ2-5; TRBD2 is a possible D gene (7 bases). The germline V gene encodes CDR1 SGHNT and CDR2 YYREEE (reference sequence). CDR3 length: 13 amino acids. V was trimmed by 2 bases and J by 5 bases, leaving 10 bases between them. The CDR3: CASSLGGAETQYF. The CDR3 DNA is TGTGCCAGCAGCTTAGGGGGGGCGGAGACCCAGTACTTC.

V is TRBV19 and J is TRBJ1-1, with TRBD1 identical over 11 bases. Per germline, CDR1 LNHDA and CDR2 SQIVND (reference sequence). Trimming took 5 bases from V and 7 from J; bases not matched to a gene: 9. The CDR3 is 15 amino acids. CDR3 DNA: TGTGCCAGTAGTGTACTGGGACAGGGGGGGAATGAAGCTTTCTTT. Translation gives CASSVLGQGGNEAFF.

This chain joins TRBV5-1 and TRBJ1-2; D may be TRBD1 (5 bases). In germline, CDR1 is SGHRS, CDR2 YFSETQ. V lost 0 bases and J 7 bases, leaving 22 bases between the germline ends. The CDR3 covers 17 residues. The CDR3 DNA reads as TGCGCCAGCAGCTTGGCCGGGTGGCAGGGCTTATCCGCTGGCTACACCTTC. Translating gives CASSLAGWQGLSAGYTF.

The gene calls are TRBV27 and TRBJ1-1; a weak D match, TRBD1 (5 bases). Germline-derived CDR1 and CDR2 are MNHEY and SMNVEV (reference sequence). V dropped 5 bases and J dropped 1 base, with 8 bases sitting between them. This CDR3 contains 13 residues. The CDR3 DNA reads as TGTGCCAGCAGTAATCAGGGGAACACTGAAGCTTTCTTT. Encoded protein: CASSNQGNTEAFF.

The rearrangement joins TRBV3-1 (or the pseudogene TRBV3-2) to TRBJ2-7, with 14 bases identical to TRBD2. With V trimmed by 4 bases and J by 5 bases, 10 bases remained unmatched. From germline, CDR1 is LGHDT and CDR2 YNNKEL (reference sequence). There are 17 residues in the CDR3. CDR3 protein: CASSPRTSGGLWDEQYF. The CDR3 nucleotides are TGTGCCAGCAGCCCCCGGACTAGCGGGGGGCTGTGGGACGAGCAGTACTTC.

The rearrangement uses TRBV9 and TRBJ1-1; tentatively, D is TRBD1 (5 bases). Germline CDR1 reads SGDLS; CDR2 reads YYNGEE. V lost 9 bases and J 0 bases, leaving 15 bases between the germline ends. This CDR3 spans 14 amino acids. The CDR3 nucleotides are TGTGCCACCTCCCCCCTGGGGCTGAACACTGAAGCTTTCTTT. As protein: CATSPLGLNTEAFF.

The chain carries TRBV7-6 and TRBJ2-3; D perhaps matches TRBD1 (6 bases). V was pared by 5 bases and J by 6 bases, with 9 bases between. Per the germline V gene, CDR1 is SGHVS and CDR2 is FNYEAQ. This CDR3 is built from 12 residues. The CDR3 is CASSAGEDTQYF. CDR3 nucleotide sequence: TGTGCCAGCAGCGCAGGGGAGGATACGCAGTATTTT.

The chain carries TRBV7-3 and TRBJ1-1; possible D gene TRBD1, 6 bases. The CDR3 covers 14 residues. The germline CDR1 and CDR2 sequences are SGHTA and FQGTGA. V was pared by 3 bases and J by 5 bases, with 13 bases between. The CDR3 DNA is TGTGCCAGCAGCTTGACAGGCGTGTCGACTGAAGCTTTCTTT. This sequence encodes CASSLTGVSTEAFF.

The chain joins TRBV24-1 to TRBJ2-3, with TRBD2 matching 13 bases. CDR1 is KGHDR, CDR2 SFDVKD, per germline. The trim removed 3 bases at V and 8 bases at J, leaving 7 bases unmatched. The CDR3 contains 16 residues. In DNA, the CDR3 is TGTGCCACCAGTGATCGCGGGACTAGCGGGGTGGGTACGCAGTATTTT. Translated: CATSDRGTSGVGTQYF.

The CDR3, as DNA: TGCGCCAGCAGCCGCGGACTAGTCGACGAGCAGTACTTC. Translating it yields CASSRGLVDEQYF. The chain links TRBV5-1 to TRBJ2-7, with 7 bases matching TRBD2. V dropped 4 bases and J dropped 5; count of bases not matched to a gene: 6. Germline loops: CDR1 SGHRS, CDR2 YFSETQ. The CDR3 is 13 amino acids.

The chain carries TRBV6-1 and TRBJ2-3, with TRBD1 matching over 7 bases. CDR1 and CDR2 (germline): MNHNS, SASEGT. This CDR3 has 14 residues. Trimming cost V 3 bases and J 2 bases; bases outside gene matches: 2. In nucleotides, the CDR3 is TGTGCCAGCAGTGAGGACAGGTTCACAGATACGCAGTATTTT. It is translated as CASSEDRFTDTQYF.

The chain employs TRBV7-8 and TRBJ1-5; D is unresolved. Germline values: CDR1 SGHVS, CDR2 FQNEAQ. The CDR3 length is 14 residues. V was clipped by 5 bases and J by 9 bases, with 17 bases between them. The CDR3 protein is CASSPRRGPWPQHF. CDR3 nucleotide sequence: TGTGCCAGCAGCCCCCGTAGAGGTCCGTGGCCCCAGCATTTT. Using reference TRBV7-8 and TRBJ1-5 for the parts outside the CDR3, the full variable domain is GAGVSQSPRYKVAKRGQDVALRCDPISGHVSLFWYQQALGQGPEFLTYFQNEAQLDKSGLPSDRFFAERPEGSVSTLKIQRTQQEDSAVYLCASSPRRGPWPQHFGDGTRLSIL.

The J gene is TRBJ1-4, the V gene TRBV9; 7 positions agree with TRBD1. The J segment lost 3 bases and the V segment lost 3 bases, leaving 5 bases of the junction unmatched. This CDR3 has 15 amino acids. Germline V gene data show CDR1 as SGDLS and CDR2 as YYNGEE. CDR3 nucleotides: TGTGCCAGCAGCGCACAGGGGAAGTCTAATGAAAAACTGTTTTTT. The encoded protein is CASSAQGKSNEKLFF.

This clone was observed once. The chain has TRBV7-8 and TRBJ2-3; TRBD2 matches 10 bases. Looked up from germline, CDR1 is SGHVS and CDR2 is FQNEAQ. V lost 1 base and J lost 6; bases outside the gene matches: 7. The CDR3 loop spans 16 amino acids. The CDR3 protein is CASSLGRLAGGDTQYF. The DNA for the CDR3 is TGTGCCAGCAGCTTAGGGCGACTAGCGGGCGGGGATACGCAGTATTTT.

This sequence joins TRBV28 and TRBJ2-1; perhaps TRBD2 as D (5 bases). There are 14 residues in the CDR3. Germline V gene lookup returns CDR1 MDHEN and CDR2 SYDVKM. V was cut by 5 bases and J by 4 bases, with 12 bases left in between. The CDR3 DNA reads TGTGCCAGCAGTCTAACCGGGATATACAATGAGCAGTTCTTC. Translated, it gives CASSLTGIYNEQFF.

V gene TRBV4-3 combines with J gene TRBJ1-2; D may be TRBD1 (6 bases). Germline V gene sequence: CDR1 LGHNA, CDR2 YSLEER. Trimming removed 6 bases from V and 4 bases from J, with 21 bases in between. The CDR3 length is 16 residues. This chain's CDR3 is CASSILRGGIGYGYTF. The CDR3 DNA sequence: TGCGCCAGCAGTATACTGCGGGGGGGCATTGGCTATGGCTACACCTTC.

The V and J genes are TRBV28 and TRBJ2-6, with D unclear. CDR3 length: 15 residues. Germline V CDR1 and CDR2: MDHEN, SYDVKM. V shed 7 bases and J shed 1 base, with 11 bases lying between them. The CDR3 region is CASTPRPSGANVLTF. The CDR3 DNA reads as TGTGCCAGCACCCCTAGGCCGTCTGGGGCCAACGTCCTGACTTTC.

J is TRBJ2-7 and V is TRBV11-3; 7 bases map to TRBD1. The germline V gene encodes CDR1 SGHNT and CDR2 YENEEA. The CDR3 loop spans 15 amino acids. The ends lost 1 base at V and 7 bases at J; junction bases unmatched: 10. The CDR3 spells CASSLGSRGIGEQYF. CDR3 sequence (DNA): TGTGCCAGCAGCTTAGGGTCCAGGGGGATTGGGGAGCAGTACTTC. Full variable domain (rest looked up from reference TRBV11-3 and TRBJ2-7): EAGVVQSPRYKIIEKKQPVAFWCNPISGHNTLYWYLQNLGQGPELLIRYENEEAVDDSQLPKDRFSAERLKGVDSTLKIQPAELGDSAVYLCASSLGSRGIGEQYFGPGTRLTVT.

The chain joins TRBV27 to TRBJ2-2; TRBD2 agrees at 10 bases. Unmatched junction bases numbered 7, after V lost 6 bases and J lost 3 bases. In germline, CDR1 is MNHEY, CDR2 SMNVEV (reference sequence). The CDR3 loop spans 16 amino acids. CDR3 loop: CASSSSGGLDTGELFF. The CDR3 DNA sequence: TGTGCCAGCAGCTCTAGCGGGGGACTCGACACCGGGGAGCTGTTTTTT.

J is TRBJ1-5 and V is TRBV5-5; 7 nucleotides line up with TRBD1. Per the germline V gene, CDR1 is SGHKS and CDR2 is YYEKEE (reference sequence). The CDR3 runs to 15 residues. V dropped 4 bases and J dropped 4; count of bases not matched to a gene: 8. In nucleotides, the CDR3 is TGTGCCAGCAGCACGGGACAGAGCGGTAATCAGCCCCAGCATTTT. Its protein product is CASSTGQSGNQPQHF.

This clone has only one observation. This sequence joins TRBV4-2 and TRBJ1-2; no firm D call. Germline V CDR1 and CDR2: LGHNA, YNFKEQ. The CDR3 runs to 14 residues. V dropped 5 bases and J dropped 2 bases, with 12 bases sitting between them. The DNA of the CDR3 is TGTGCCAGCAGCGCGGACGGGGAGAACTATGGCTACACCTTC. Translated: CASSADGENYGYTF.

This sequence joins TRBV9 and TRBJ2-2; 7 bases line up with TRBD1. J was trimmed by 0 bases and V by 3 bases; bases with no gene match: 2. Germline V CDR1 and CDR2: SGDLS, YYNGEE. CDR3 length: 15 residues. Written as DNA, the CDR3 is TGTGCCAGCAGCGGGCAGGGGGCGAACACCGGGGAGCTGTTTTTT. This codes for CASSGQGANTGELFF.